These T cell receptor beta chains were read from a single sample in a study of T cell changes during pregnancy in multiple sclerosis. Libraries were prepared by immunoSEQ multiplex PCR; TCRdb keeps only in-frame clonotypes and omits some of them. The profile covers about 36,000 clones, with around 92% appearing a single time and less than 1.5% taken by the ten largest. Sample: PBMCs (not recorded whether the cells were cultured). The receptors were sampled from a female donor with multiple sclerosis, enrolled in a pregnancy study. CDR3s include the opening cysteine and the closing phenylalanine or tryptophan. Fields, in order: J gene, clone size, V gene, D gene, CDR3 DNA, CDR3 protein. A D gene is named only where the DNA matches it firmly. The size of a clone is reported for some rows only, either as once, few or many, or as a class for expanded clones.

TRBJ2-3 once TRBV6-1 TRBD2 TGTGCCAGCAGTGGACTAGCGATCCGGGGCACAGATACGCAGTATTTT CASSGLAIRGTDTQYF
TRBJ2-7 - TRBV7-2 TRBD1 TGTGCCAGCAGCTTAGGAATAGGGGGACAGCACTACGAGCAGTACTTC CASSLGIGGQHYEQYF
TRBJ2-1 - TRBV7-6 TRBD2 TGTGCCAGCAGCTCGGGACTAGCGGGAGCTGGCAATGAGCAGTTCTTC CASSSGLAGAGNEQFF
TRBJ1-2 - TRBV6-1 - TGTGCCAGCAGTGGTCTCCGGGAAGCACTTAGAGACTATGGCTACACCTTC CASSGLREALRDYGYTF
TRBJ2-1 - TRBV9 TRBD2 TGTGCCAGCAGCGTATTTCGACCGGGACTAGCGGACAATGAGCAGTTCTTC CASSVFRPGLADNEQFF
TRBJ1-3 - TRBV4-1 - TGCGCCAGCAGCCAACTATTCAGGAAGTTCTCTGGAAACACCATATATTTT CASSQLFRKFSGNTIYF
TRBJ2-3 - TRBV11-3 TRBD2 TGTGCCAGCAGCCGGACTAGCGGGAGGCTGACAGATACGCAGTATTTT CASSRTSGRLTDTQYF
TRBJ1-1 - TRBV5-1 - TGCGCCAGCAGATCGGACCATAAAGCCACTGAAGCTTTCTTT CASRSDHKATEAFF
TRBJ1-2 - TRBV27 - TGTGCCAGCAGTTTTACCGGACCCAACTATGGCTACACCTTC CASSFTGPNYGYTF
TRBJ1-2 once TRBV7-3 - TGTGCCAGCAGCTTAAGGGCAGGGCCTAACTATGGCTACACCTTC CASSLRAGPNYGYTF
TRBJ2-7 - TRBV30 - TGTGCCTGGAGTATCGCGGACGAGCAGTACTTC CAWSIADEQYF
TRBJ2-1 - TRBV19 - TGTGCCAGTAGTATAGCCCCTCGGGAGTATGAGCAGTTCTTC CASSIAPREYEQFF
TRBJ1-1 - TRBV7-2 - TGTGCCAGCAGCGTACTACAGGGAGGCACTGAAGCTTTCTTT CASSVLQGGTEAFF
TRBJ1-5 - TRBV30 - TGTGCCTGGAGTGTACGAGACGGCCGCCAGCATTTT CAWSVRDGRQHF
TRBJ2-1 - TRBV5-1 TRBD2 TGCGCCAGCAGCCCCCGACTAGCGGGAGTCTACAATGAGCAGTTCTTC CASSPRLAGVYNEQFF
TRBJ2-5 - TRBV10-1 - TGCGCCAGCAGTGAGTCAAGCAATTACGCCCAGTACTTC CASSESSNYAQYF
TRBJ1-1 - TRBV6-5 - TGTGCCAGCAGTTACCAAGGAGTTAATGAAGCTTTCTTT CASSYQGVNEAFF
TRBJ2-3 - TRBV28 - TGTGCCACCCGAAGGGGCCCAGCAGATACGCAGTATTTT CATRRGPADTQYF
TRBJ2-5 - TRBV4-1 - TGCGCCAGCAGCCCGGACGGATCCCTCGGGGAGACCCAGTACTTC CASSPDGSLGETQYF
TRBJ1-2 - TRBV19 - TGTGCCAGTAATAAACAGGGCCCGTATTATGGCTACACCTTC CASNKQGPYYGYTF
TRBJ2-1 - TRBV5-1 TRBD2 TGCGCCAGCAGCTTGGTTGTGCGGGGGAGCTCCTACAATGAGCAGTTCTTC CASSLVVRGSSYNEQFF
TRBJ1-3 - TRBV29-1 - TGCAGCGTTGAGAGGATGCCTAGAAACACCATATATTTT CSVERMPRNTIYF